This passage covers 3 T cell receptor beta chains from one sample sequenced in a study of T cell repertoires in cytomegalovirus infection. Each CDR3 protein gets one entry after TCRdb re-called the reads with MiXCR. This table holds about 890,000 distinct CDR3 sequences, about a third found once. These receptors' targets are unknown. Specimen: cultured CD8+ T cells from PBMCs, collected from culture after CMV antigen stimulation. These receptors originate from a human donor in good health (CMV status not recorded). Some clones in this sample may be carry-over from other donors' samples.

The V and J genes are TRBV6-6 and TRBJ1-2, with 7 bases matching TRBD1. V shed 2 bases and J 4 bases; nucleotides not matched to a gene: 7. The CDR3 totals 15 residues. CDR1 and CDR2 (germline): MNHNY, SVGAGI (reference sequence). The CDR3 sequence: CASSYTQGGAYGYTF. The CDR3 DNA is TGTGCCAGCAGTTACACTCAGGGGGGGGCCTATGGCTACACCTTC.

For this clonotype: At one end, the junction sequence differs from germline, possibly due to a read error. The genes are TRBV4-1 and TRBJ1-3; unclear D gene. Germline loops: CDR1 MGHRA, CDR2 YSYEKL. This CDR3 contains 13 residues. The CDR3 is CASTPGSGSTIYF. In DNA form, the CDR3 reads TGTGCCAGCACCCCAGGTTCCGGAAGCACCATATATTTT.

The rearrangement uses TRBV7-9 and TRBJ2-7, with 8 bases matching TRBD1. CDR1 is SEHNR and CDR2 is FQNEAQ in the germline V gene (reference sequence). V was pared by 8 bases and J by 2 bases, with 8 bases of the junction left unmatched. The CDR3 sequence is 14 residues long. This CDR3 reads CASRSDRVPYEQYF. CDR3 coding DNA: TGTGCCAGCCGATCGGACAGGGTCCCCTACGAGCAGTACTTC.